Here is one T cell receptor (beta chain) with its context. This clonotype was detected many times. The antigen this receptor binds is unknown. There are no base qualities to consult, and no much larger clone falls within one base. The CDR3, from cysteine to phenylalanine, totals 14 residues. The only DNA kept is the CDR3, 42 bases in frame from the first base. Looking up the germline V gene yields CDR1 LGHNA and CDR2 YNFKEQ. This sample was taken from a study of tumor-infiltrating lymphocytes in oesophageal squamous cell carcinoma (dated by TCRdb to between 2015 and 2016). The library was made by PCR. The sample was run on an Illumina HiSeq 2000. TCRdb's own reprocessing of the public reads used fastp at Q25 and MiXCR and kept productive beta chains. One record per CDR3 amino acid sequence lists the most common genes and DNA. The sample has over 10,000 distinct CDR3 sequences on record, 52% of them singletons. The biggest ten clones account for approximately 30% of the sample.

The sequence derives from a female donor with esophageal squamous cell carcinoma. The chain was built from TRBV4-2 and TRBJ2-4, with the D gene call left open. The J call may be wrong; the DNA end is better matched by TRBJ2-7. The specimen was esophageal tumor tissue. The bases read TGTGCCAGCAGCCAAGTTGGCACCGACTACGAGCAGTACTTC. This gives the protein CASSQVGTDYEQYF.